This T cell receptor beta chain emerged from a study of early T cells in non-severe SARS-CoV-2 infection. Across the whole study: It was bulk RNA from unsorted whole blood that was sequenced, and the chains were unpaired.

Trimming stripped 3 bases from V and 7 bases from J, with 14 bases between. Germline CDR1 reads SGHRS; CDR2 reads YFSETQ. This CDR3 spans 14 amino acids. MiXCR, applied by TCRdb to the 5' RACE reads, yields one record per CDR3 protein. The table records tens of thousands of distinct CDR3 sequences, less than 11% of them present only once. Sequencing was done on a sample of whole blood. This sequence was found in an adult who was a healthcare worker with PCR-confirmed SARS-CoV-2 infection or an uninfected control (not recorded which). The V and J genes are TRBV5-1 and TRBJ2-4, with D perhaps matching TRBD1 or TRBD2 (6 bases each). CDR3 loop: CASSSPGAGNIQYF. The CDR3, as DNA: TGCGCCAGCAGCTCTCCAGGGGCGGGGAACATTCAGTACTTC.